This T cell receptor (beta chain) comes out of a study of blood T cells in healthy people across ages. The germline V and J ends were trimmed by 0 bases and 0 bases, with 8 bases remaining between them. This CDR3 contains 16 residues. From germline, CDR1 is KGHSH and CDR2 LQKENI. The second PCR ran about 6 to 12 cycles with a sample-barcoded 5' primer and J-beta primers. TCRdb re-derived calls from the 5' RACE reads in MiXCR, one entry per CDR3 protein. The sample includes hundreds of thousands of distinct CDR3 sequences, 44% of them seen just once. With respect to this clonotype: The target antigen is unknown.

Study findings and constraints: Using unsorted PBMCs precluded a conclusive naive versus antigen-experienced comparison.

This rearrangement joins TRBV18 to TRBJ2-2; possibly TRBD1 for D (6 bases). Sample: blood. This receptor was obtained from a man in his sixties in good health. This chain's CDR3 is CASSPPGTTNTGELFF. In DNA, the CDR3 is TGTGCCAGCTCACCACCAGGGACAACGAACACCGGGGAGCTGTTTTTT.